This TCR beta chain comes out of a study of immune evolution from preneoplasia to lung adenocarcinoma. Sequencing used immunoSEQ multiplex PCR; TCRdb keeps in-frame clones, though not all of them. The table has some 10,000 clones, roughly 80% seen once. Germline CDR1 reads KGHSH; CDR2 reads LQKENI. This CDR3 is built from 16 residues. V dropped 3 bases and J dropped 0 bases, with 15 bases sitting between them. The chain recombines TRBV18 with TRBJ2-7; D assignment may be TRBD1 or TRBD2 (5 bases each). The sequence was collected from an older donor with lung adenocarcinoma. Sample: FFPE minimally invasive lung adenocarcinoma tissue. The CDR3 nucleotides are TGTGCCAGCTCACCCTTCCGGGACGCAAGCTCCTACGAGCAGTACTTC. Translated, it gives CASSPFRDASSYEQYF.